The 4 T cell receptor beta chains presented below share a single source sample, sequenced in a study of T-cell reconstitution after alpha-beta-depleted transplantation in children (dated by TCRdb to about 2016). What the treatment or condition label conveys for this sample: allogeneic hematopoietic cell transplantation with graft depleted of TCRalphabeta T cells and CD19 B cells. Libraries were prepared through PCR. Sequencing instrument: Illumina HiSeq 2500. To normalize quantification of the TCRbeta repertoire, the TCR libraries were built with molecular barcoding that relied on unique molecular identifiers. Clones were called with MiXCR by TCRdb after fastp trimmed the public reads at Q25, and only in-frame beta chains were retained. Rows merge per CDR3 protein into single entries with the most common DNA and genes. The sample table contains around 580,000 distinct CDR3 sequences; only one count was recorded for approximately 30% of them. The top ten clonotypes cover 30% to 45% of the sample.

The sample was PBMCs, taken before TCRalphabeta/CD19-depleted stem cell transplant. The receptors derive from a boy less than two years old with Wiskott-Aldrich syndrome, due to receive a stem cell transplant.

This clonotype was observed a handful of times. CDR3 amino acids: CSARDGLKSNEQFF. Written as DNA, the CDR3 is TGCAGTGCTAGGGACGGACTAAAGTCTAATGAGCAGTTCTTC. The chain is built from TRBV20-1 and TRBJ2-1; D might be TRBD2 (6 bases). CDR1 is DFQATT and CDR2 is SNEGSKA in the germline V gene (reference sequence). With 3 bases removed from V and 7 bases from J, the gap between germline ends came to 16 bases. The CDR3 is 14 amino acids.

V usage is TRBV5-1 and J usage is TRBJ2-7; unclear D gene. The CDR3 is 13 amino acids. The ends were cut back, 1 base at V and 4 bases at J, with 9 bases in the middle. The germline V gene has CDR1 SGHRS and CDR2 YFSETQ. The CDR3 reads CASSLSFRYEQYF. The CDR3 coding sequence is TGCGCCAGCAGCTTGTCTTTTCGGTACGAGCAGTACTTC. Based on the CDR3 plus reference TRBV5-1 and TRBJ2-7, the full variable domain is KAGVTQTPRYLIKTRGQQVTLSCSPISGHRSVSWYQQTPGQGLQFLFEYFSETQRNKGNFPGRFSGRQFSNSRSEMNVSTLELGDSALYLCASSLSFRYEQYFGPGTRLTVT.

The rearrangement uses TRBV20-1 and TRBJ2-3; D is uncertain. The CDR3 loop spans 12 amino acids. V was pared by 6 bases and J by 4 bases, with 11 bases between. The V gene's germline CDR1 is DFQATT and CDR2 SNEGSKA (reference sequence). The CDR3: CSAPLAADTQYF. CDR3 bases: TGCAGTGCCCCACTCGCGGCAGATACGCAGTATTTT.

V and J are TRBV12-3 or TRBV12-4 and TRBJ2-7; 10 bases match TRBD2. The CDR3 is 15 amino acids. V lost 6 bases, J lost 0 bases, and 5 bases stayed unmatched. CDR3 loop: CASSELAGHSYEQYF. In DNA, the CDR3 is TGTGCCAGCAGCGAACTAGCGGGGCACTCCTACGAGCAGTACTTC.